These 21 T cell receptor beta chains originate from one sample sequenced in a study of T cell responses to AZD1222 COVID-19 vaccine. Profiling relied on immunoSEQ multiplex PCR, and the TCRdb table lists in-frame clones only, not all of them. The table has approximately 110,000 clones, 92% seen once. The starting material was peripheral blood, obtained on day 0 of AZD1222 vaccination. Receptors originate from an adult in good health.

The rearrangement links TRBV15 to TRBJ2-7; the match to TRBD2 covers 9 bases. This CDR3 has 14 amino acids. Germline CDR1 reads LNHNV; CDR2 reads YYDKDF (reference sequence). The ends lost 1 base at V and 7 bases at J; junction bases unmatched: 5. The chain's CDR3 is CATSRVVAGVEQYF. In nucleotides, the CDR3 is TGTGCCACCAGCAGAGTGGTAGCGGGAGTTGAGCAGTACTTC.

The chain employs TRBV4-2 and TRBJ2-1, with D possibly TRBD2 on 6 matching bases. Trimming cost V 1 base and J 1 base, with 14 bases left between them. Germline-derived CDR1 and CDR2 are LGHNA and YNFKEQ. The CDR3 has 17 residues. The CDR3 protein is CASSQGRVAVSYNEQFF. The CDR3 coding sequence is TGTGCCAGCAGCCAAGGACGGGTAGCGGTATCCTACAATGAGCAGTTCTTC.

With respect to this clone: At the DNA level, this CDR3 is encoded by other sequences in the same sample as well. The chain combines TRBV6-4 with TRBJ2-2; D is perhaps TRBD2 (5 bases). The CDR3 is 13 amino acids. Trimming cost V 4 bases and J 2 bases, with 5 bases left between them. Germline CDR1 is MRHNA and CDR2 is SNTAGT. CDR3 bases: TGTGCCAGCAGTGGGACTAACACCGGGGAGCTGTTTTTT. Amino acid sequence: CASSGTNTGELFF.

The chain recombines TRBV6-6 with TRBJ1-1; TRBD1 is a possible D gene (6 bases). Germline V gene lookup returns CDR1 MNHNY and CDR2 SVGAGI (reference sequence). The CDR3 length is 15 residues. V lost 6 bases, J lost 5 bases, and 19 bases lay in between. The CDR3 sequence: CASSSLGGARTEAFF. DNA for the CDR3: TGTGCCAGCAGCTCCCTCGGGGGCGCGAGGACTGAAGCTTTCTTT.

This chain links TRBV3-1 (or the pseudogene TRBV3-2) with TRBJ1-3; D call uncertain. Deletions cut 1 base from V and 2 bases from J, with 6 bases between. The CDR3 extends over 14 amino acids. Germline CDR1 is LGHDT and CDR2 is YNNKEL (reference sequence). This chain's CDR3 is CASSQGGTGNTIYF. The CDR3 coding sequence is TGTGCCAGCAGCCAAGGGGGAACTGGAAACACCATATATTTT.

The gene calls are TRBV7-2 and TRBJ1-2; D may be TRBD1 (6 bases). This CDR3 region has 16 residues. The V gene lost 2 bases and the J gene lost 0 bases, with 13 bases spanning the gap. CDR1 and CDR2 (germline): SGHTA, FQGNSA. CDR3 in DNA: TGTGCCAGCAGCTTATCTATGACAGGACCTAACTATGGCTACACCTTC. This gives the protein CASSLSMTGPNYGYTF.

The chain carries TRBV27 and TRBJ2-1, with D perhaps TRBD2 (6 bases). Germline assignment: CDR1 MNHEY and CDR2 SMNVEV (reference sequence). The CDR3 consists of 16 residues. V dropped 6 bases and J dropped 0 bases, with 15 bases sitting between them. Written as DNA, the CDR3 is TGTGCCAGCAGGGGACTGGGCCAGAGCTCCTACAATGAGCAGTTCTTC. Translating gives CASRGLGQSSYNEQFF.

This clone has more than one count but fewer than ten. The rearrangement uses TRBV2 and TRBJ2-7; D is unresolved. Trimming shortened V by 2 bases and J by 0 bases, and 8 bases separated the two germline ends. Per the germline V gene, CDR1 is SNHLY and CDR2 is FYNNEI. This CDR3 region has 14 residues. CDR3 region: CASSEQTISYEQYF. DNA for the CDR3: TGTGCCAGCAGTGAACAGACGATCTCCTACGAGCAGTACTTC.

The chain is built from TRBV19 and TRBJ1-2; D remains ambiguous. Trimming left V 3 bases short and J 0 bases short, with 11 bases between. The CDR3 length is 15 residues. CDR1 is LNHDA, CDR2 SQIVND, per germline (reference sequence). In nucleotides, the CDR3 is TGTGCCAGTAGTATGGAGGCAGAAACTAACTATGGCTACACCTTC. This encodes CASSMEAETNYGYTF.

The chain carries TRBV6-2 or TRBV6-3 and TRBJ2-3; no reliable D call. V lost 5 bases to trimming and J lost 2 bases, with 2 bases between them. The CDR3 has 11 residues. From germline, CDR1 is MNHEY and CDR2 SVGEGT. CDR3 amino acids: CASSLTDTQYF. The CDR3 bases are TGTGCCAGCAGTCTCACAGATACGCAGTATTTT.

J is TRBJ2-5 and V is TRBV6-6, with 9 bases fitting TRBD1. The V gene end was trimmed by 5 bases and the J gene end by 5 bases; junction bases not matched to a gene: 21. This CDR3 spans 19 amino acids. Per germline, CDR1 MNHNY and CDR2 SVGAGI (reference sequence). CDR3 residues: CASSRDVILRDRVRETQYF. As DNA, the CDR3 is TGTGCCAGCAGTCGAGACGTTATACTCCGGGACAGGGTTCGGGAGACCCAGTACTTC.

This chain links TRBV7-9 with TRBJ2-4; tentative D call: TRBD2 (6 bases). Germline CDR1 and CDR2: SEHNR and FQNEAQ (reference sequence). The CDR3 is 15 amino acids. V shed 7 bases and J shed 0 bases, with 13 bases lying between them. CDR3 loop: CASTGGQLAKNIQYF. CDR3 nucleotides: TGTGCCAGCACCGGGGGTCAGCTAGCCAAAAACATTCAGTACTTC.

The genes are TRBV20-1 and TRBJ1-5, with a tentative D call TRBD1 (5 bases). Trimming left V 3 bases short and J 2 bases short, with 23 bases between. Germline-derived CDR1 and CDR2 are DFQATT and SNEGSKA (reference sequence). The CDR3 runs 18 residues. In DNA, the CDR3 is TGCAGTGCTAGTCCCTTTGGGGGACCAGGCCAGCGCAATCAGCCCCAGCATTTT. Translation: CSASPFGGPGQRNQPQHF.

The chain carries TRBV10-3 and TRBJ1-1; the match to TRBD1 covers 7 bases. The germline V gene has CDR1 ENHRY and CDR2 SYGVKD. The CDR3 is made up of 15 amino acids. Unmatched junction bases numbered 5, after V lost 3 bases and J lost 1 base. The CDR3 sequence is CAISDPGQTNTEAFF. CDR3 sequence (DNA): TGTGCCATCAGTGACCCGGGACAGACGAACACTGAAGCTTTCTTT.

The V gene is TRBV4-3, the J gene TRBJ1-4; maybe TRBD1 (6 bases). This CDR3 is 16 amino acids long. CDR1 is LGHNA and CDR2 is YSLEER in the germline V gene. The germline V and J ends were trimmed by 0 bases and 8 bases, with 16 bases remaining between them. CDR3 bases: TGCGCCAGCAGCCAAGAAGCGCAGGGGAATAACGAAAAACTGTTTTTT. Protein product: CASSQEAQGNNEKLFF.

The V call is TRBV5-1, the J call TRBJ2-2; 8 bases fit TRBD1. J was trimmed by 5 bases and V by 0 bases; bases with no gene match: 12. The CDR3 spans 18 residues. Germline loops: CDR1 SGHRS, CDR2 YFSETQ. CDR3 region: CASSLGVGTGGRTGELFF. The CDR3 region has the DNA TGCGCCAGCAGCTTGGGTGTTGGAACAGGGGGACGTACCGGGGAGCTGTTTTTT. Together with reference TRBV5-1 and TRBJ2-2, the CDR3 gives the full variable domain: KAGVTQTPRYLIKTRGQQVTLSCSPISGHRSVSWYQQTPGQGLQFLFEYFSETQRNKGNFPGRFSGRQFSNSRSEMNVSTLELGDSALYLCASSLGVGTGGRTGELFFGEGSRLTVL.

This chain joins TRBV6-1 and TRBJ1-6, with a weak D call TRBD1 (5 bases). V gave up 1 base and J gave up 7 bases, with 23 bases separating them. Germline-derived CDR1 and CDR2 are MNHNS and SASEGT. The CDR3 loop spans 19 amino acids. CDR3: CASSEGYLRAGFGNSPLHF. As DNA, the CDR3 is TGTGCCAGCAGTGAAGGGTACCTCAGGGCCGGCTTCGGGAATTCACCCCTCCACTTT.

The table lists this clone with a count of one. This sequence joins TRBV19 and TRBJ1-1; D gene unclear. Germline CDR1 and CDR2: LNHDA and SQIVND (reference sequence). The CDR3 is made up of 12 amino acids. Trimming removed 5 bases from V and 4 bases from J, with 8 bases in between. The CDR3 sequence: CASSSTGTEAFF. The CDR3 nucleotides read TGTGCCAGTAGTTCTACGGGCACTGAAGCTTTCTTT. Looking up the rest from reference TRBV19 and TRBJ1-1 gives the full variable domain: DGGITQSPKYLFRKEGQNVTLSCEQNLNHDAMYWYRQDPGQGLRLIYYSQIVNDFQKGDIAEGYSVSREKKESFPLTVTSAQKNPTAFYLCASSSTGTEAFFGQGTRLTVV.

The genes are TRBV6-2 or TRBV6-3 and TRBJ1-6; maybe TRBD1 (6 bases). V lost 2 bases and J 7 bases, leaving 15 bases between the germline ends. Germline assignment: CDR1 MNHEY and CDR2 SVGEGT. The CDR3 has 16 residues. CDR3 bases: TGTGCCAGCAGTTACCCCAGGGGAACGTGGAATTCACCCCTCCACTTT. It translates to CASSYPRGTWNSPLHF.

The rearrangement uses TRBV5-8 and TRBJ2-7; D remains ambiguous. Germline CDR1 is SGHTS and CDR2 is YDEGEE. This CDR3 has 11 amino acids. The V end was cut by 2 bases, the J end by 3 bases, with 3 bases between. CDR3 region: CASSFSYEQYF. In DNA, the CDR3 is TGTGCCAGCAGCTTCAGCTACGAGCAGTACTTC.

The chain combines TRBV7-2 with TRBJ1-6; D not resolved. Between the trimmed V and J ends, which lost 3 bases and 4 bases, there was a span of 4 bases. Looked up from germline, CDR1 is SGHTA and CDR2 is FQGNSA. CDR3 length: 13 amino acids. The CDR3 protein is CASSFDYNSPLHF. For the CDR3, the DNA is TGTGCCAGCAGCTTCGATTATAATTCACCCCTCCACTTT.